The text below deals with one TCR beta chain. The antigen is unknown. The data were produced by immunoSEQ multiplex PCR, yet TCRdb's version contains in-frame clones alone and is incomplete. The repertoire holds 65,000 to 90,000 clones, with more than 75% as singletons. The germline V and J ends were trimmed by 1 base and 1 base, with 7 bases remaining between them. This CDR3 comprises 13 residues. The germline CDR1 and CDR2 sequences are GTSNPN and SVGIG (reference sequence). This specimen comes from a study of OX40 agonist ivuxolimab in advanced cancers. Whole-study findings and limits: In general, CD8+ T cells held more expanded clones than CD4+ did, on average. Researchers did not determine the expanded peripheral T cells' antigen specificity. At 0.1 to 3.0 mg/kg, CD4+ and CD8+ blood T cells expanded clonally by week 6.

The gene calls are TRBV30 and TRBJ1-1; the D is unclear. The specimen was CD4+ or CD8+ T cells sorted from blood, collected in a trial of the OX40 agonist ivuxolimab. The sequence was collected from an adult with an advanced solid tumor such as melanoma, head and neck, liver or kidney cancer. In DNA, the CDR3 is TGTGCCTGGAGTGCCACTGGGAACACTGAAGCTTTCTTT. Protein sequence: CAWSATGNTEAFF.